There are many counts of the clone carrying this T cell receptor (beta chain). These data belong to a study of T cells in Graves' hyperthyroidism and ophthalmopathy. Overall study: Specimen type is peripheral blood, collected at initial diagnosis prior to any treatment.

CDR1 is SGHAT and CDR2 is FQNNGV in the germline V gene. The CDR3 has 16 residues. Trimming removed 2 bases from V and 9 bases from J, with 17 bases in between. Amplified regions were TCR beta CDR3 sequences from RNA transcripts. TCR CDR3 underwent first-round RT-PCR with the HTBI primer set. From the multiplex PCR reads, TCRdb called clonotypes with MiXCR, one entry per CDR3 protein. The table has about 520,000 distinct CDR3 sequences, roughly a quarter seen once; the top ten hold 11%. Sequenced sample: blood. This chain uses TRBV11-2 with TRBJ1-6; D is unclear. The TCR sequence derives from a woman aged 25 to 39 with Graves' ophthalmopathy. The CDR3 here is CASSLYSGPNPSPLHF. The CDR3 DNA reads TGTGCCAGCAGCTTATATAGCGGACCAAACCCTTCACCCCTCCACTTT.